Listed below are T cell receptor beta chains from one sample, sequenced in a study of response to subunit inactivated influenza vaccine. TCRdb reprocessed the RT-PCR reads via MiXCR and lists one record per CDR3 protein. The table records approximately 480,000 distinct CDR3 sequences, roughly 9.7% of them present only once. Sequences were derived from PBMCs from blood, sampled 45 days after vaccination. Receptors originate from a man in his forties or fifties who received an inactivated influenza vaccine. The CDR3 runs from the conserved cysteine through the conserved F or W. The order of the fields is D gene, J gene, V gene, clone size, CDR3 protein, CDR3 DNA. A D gene is named only where the DNA matches it firmly. Size is omitted from some rows. Given values are once, few, many or a class for expanded clones.

-,TRBJ1-3,TRBV9,few,CASALGGTGNTIYF,TGTGCCAGCGCCCTTGGGGGAACTGGAAACACCATATATTTT
TRBD1,TRBJ1-1,TRBV20-1,few,CSARVSLVRDSLIEAFF,TGCAGTGCTAGAGTCTCGCTGGTCCGGGACAGCCTTATTGAAGCTTTCTTT
TRBD2,TRBJ2-1,TRBV4-3,-,CASSQVPSGGAGHNEQFF,TGCGCCAGCAGCCAAGTCCCTAGCGGGGGGGCCGGACACAATGAGCAGTTCTTC
-,TRBJ1-1,TRBV12-3/TRBV12-4,many,CASSFRRDTEAFF,TGTGCCAGCAGTTTTCGTCGGGACACTGAAGCTTTCTTT
-,TRBJ1-2,TRBV12-3/TRBV12-4,few,CASSTRQALGYTF,TGTGCCAGCAGTACTCGACAGGCACTTGGGTACACCTTC
-,TRBJ2-7,TRBV7-9,few,CASSLSAGPSYEQYF,TGTGCCAGCAGCTTATCGGCAGGCCCGTCCTACGAGCAGTACTTC
TRBD1,TRBJ1-6,TRBV6-5,few,CASSIQGARDNSPLHF,TGTGCCAGCAGTATACAGGGGGCGCGGGATAATTCACCCCTCCACTTT
TRBD1,TRBJ2-7,TRBV7-9,many,CASAQFRDRSYEQYF,TGTGCCAGCGCACAATTCCGGGACAGGAGCTACGAGCAGTACTTC
TRBD1,TRBJ1-4,TRBV5-1,-,CASSLGGGVANEKLFF,TGCGCCAGCAGCTTAGGAGGGGGCGTAGCTAATGAAAAACTGTTTTTT
TRBD2,TRBJ2-5,TRBV9,few,CASSVGGGLAGWAETQYF,TGTGCCAGCAGCGTAGGGGGTGGTCTAGCGGGATGGGCAGAGACCCAGTACTTC
TRBD1,TRBJ2-3,TRBV24-1,few,CATKDPETGDCTDTQYF,TGTGCCACCAAGGACCCGGAGACAGGGGATTGCACAGATACGCAGTATTTT
-,TRBJ2-5,TRBV7-2,many,CASSPGYQETQYF,TGTGCCAGCAGCCCGGGTTACCAAGAGACCCAGTACTTC
-,TRBJ1-2,TRBV9,few,CASSDSSGLGYGYTF,TGTGCCAGCAGCGATAGTAGCGGGCTCGGCTATGGCTACACCTTC
-,TRBJ1-6,TRBV19,many,CASSRTGNSPLHF,TGTGCCAGTAGCCGGACGGGGAATTCACCCCTCCACTTT
TRBD1,TRBJ1-5,TRBV15,many,CATSRDPRQGDNQPQHF,TGTGCCACCAGCAGAGATCCGCGACAGGGGGACAATCAGCCCCAGCATTTT
TRBD1,TRBJ1-1,TRBV7-8,-,CASRPTPGQGLRAFF,TGTGCCAGCAGACCAACCCCGGGACAGGGCCTTCGGGCTTTCTTT
-,TRBJ2-3,TRBV5-1,-,CASSPGSGMGTDTQYF,TGCGCCAGCAGCCCGGGGTCGGGGATGGGCACAGATACGCAGTATTTT
TRBD2,TRBJ2-7,TRBV10-3,many,CAISVTSGGYEQYF,TGTGCCATCAGCGTAACTAGCGGGGGCTACGAGCAGTACTTC
TRBD1,TRBJ2-7,TRBV7-2,few,CASSKAGTGTSEQYF,TGTGCCAGCAGCAAGGCCGGGACAGGGACAAGCGAGCAGTACTTC
TRBD1,TRBJ2-1,TRBV6-1,few,CASSPDRGDEQFF,TGTGCCAGCAGCCCGGACAGGGGCGATGAGCAGTTCTTC
-,TRBJ2-7,TRBV11-2,few,CASSPTSSAYEQYF,TGTGCCAGCAGCCCCACCTCTTCCGCCTACGAGCAGTACTTC
TRBD1,TRBJ1-1,TRBV28,-,CASSSPGQGANEAFF,TGTGCCAGCAGTTCTCCGGGACAGGGGGCAAATGAAGCTTTCTTT